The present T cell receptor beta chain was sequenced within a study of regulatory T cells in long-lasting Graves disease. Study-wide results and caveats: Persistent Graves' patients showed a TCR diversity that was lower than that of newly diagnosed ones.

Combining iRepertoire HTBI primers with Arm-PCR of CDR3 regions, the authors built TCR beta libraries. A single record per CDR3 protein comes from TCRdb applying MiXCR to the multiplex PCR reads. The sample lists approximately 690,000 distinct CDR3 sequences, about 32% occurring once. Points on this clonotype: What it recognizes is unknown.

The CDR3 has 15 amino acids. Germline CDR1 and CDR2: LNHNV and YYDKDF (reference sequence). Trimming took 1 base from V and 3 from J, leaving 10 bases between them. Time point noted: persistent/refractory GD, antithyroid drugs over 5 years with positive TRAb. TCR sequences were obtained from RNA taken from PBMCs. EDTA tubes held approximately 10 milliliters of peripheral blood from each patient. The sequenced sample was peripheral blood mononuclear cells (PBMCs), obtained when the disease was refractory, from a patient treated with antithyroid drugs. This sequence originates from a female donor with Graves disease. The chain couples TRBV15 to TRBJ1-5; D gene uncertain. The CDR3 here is CATSRGGTYNQPQHF. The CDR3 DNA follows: TGTGCCACCAGCAGAGGTGGAACATACAATCAGCCCCAGCATTTT.